The rows below give T cell receptor beta chains drawn from one sample of a study of regulatory and conventional T cells in RAG deficiency. Assay used: immunoSEQ multiplex PCR; TCRdb lists only in-frame clones, some missing. In the table there are fewer than 30,000 clones, about 95% of which are singletons. The sample also formed part of further work on regulatory T cells.

Sequenced sample: CD25- CD4+ T cells sorted from blood. The receptors here all came from a human donor in good health. CDR3s leave out the opening cysteine and the closing phenylalanine or tryptophan.

V: TRBV5-1; J: TRBJ2-7; CDR3: ASSQSRGTGQSYEQY
V: TRBV7-3; J: TRBJ2-3; CDR3: ASSPPGGPPDTQY
V: TRBV27; J: TRBJ2-2; CDR3: ASIPRLGQGAANTGELF
V: TRBV7-6; J: TRBJ2-1; CDR3: ASSTHRGATIMDNEQF
V: TRBV6-1; J: TRBJ1-2; CDR3: ASLWGGGYGYT
V: TRBV28; J: TRBJ1-2; CDR3: ASSSYYGYT
V: TRBV2; J: TRBJ2-7; CDR3: ASSDEGRIAYEQY
V: TRBV6-4; J: TRBJ1-6; CDR3: APIGTGGSPLH
V: TRBV18; J: TRBJ1-5; CDR3: ASSPLDRGQPQH
V: TRBV7-3; J: TRBJ1-4; CDR3: ASVRGGEKLF
V: TRBV7-4; J: TRBJ2-5; CDR3: ASSVPGQGQETQY